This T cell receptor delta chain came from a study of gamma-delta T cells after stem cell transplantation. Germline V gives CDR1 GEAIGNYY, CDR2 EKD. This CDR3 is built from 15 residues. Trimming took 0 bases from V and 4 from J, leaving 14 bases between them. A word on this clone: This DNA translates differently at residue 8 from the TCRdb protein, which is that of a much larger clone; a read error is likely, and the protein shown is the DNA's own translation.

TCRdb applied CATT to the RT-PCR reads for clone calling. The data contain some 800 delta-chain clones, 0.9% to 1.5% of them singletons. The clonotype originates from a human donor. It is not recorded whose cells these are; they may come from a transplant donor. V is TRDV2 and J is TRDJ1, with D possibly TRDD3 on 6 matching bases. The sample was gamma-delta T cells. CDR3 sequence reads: CACDTWGVKNDKLIF. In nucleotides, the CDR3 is TGTGCCTGTGACACCTGGGGGGTAAAAAACGATAAACTCATCTTT.